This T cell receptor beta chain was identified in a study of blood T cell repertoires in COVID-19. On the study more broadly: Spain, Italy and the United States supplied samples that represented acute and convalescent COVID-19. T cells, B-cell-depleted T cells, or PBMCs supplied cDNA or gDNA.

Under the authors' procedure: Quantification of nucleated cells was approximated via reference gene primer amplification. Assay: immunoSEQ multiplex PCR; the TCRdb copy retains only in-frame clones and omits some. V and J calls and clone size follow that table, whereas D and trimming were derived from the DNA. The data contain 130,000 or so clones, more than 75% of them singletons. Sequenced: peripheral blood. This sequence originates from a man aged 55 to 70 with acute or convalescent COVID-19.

DNA for the CDR3: TGTGCCAGCAGTGGCCGGCGGGAGGGATACTATGGCTACACCTTC. Its protein product is CASSGRREGYYGYTF. The gene calls are TRBV6-1 and TRBJ1-2; D remains unclear. Germline V gene sequence: CDR1 MNHNS, CDR2 SASEGT. V was shortened by 4 bases and J by 3 bases, with 15 bases between the two germline ends. The CDR3 length is 15 residues.